A single sample is the source of the 27 T cell receptor beta chains below, sequenced in a study of cytomegalovirus exposure and HLA in healthy donors. The PCR used 60 Vbeta and 13 Jbeta primers. Libraries were prepared by immunoSEQ multiplex PCR; TCRdb keeps only in-frame clonotypes and omits some of them. In all, the sample yields 150,000 or so clones. Sequencing was done on a sample of PBMCs. These TCRs come from an older woman in good health and CMV-seronegative.

The rearrangement uses TRBV4-1 and TRBJ1-6; TRBD1 agrees at 7 bases. The trim removed 4 bases at V and 4 bases at J, leaving 4 bases unmatched. Germline V CDR1 and CDR2: MGHRA, YSYEKL. The CDR3 is made up of 15 amino acids. CDR3 bases: TGCGCCAGCAGCCGGGGACAGTCGTATAATTCACCCCTCCACTTT. It yields the protein CASSRGQSYNSPLHF.

This rearrangement joins TRBV15 to TRBJ1-5, with 8 bases fitting TRBD1. The CDR3 runs 14 residues. CDR1 LNHNV and CDR2 YYDKDF come from the germline V gene (reference sequence). Trimming removed 5 bases from V and 3 bases from J; junction bases left unmatched: 3. The CDR3 loop reads CATSGGQDNQPQHF. Written as DNA, the CDR3 is TGTGCCACCAGCGGGGGACAGGACAATCAGCCCCAGCATTTT.

This sequence joins TRBV14 and TRBJ1-5, with TRBD1 as a possible D gene (5 bases). Trimming cost V 0 bases and J 4 bases, with 22 bases left between them. The CDR3 sequence is 19 residues long. Germline V gives CDR1 SGHDN, CDR2 FVKESK. The CDR3 loop reads CASSQDLAGMGLANQPQHF. The CDR3 DNA follows: TGTGCCAGCAGCCAAGATTTGGCAGGGATGGGCTTAGCAAATCAGCCCCAGCATTTT.

The chain has TRBV7-2 and TRBJ1-5; tentatively, D is TRBD1 (6 bases). Germline V gives CDR1 SGHTA, CDR2 FQGNSA. The CDR3 loop spans 14 amino acids. V was pared by 5 bases and J by 4 bases, with 12 bases between. The CDR3 DNA follows: TGTGCCAGCAGCCCGGGAAGGGGGAATCAGCCCCAGCATTTT. Translated: CASSPGRGNQPQHF.

The V call is TRBV10-1, the J call TRBJ2-1, with 9 nucleotides matching TRBD2. Trimming took 5 bases from V and 4 from J; bases not matched to a gene: 6. Germline V gene data show CDR1 as WNHNN and CDR2 as SYGVQD (reference sequence). The CDR3 is 15 residues long. The CDR3 reads CASSLAGVLYNEQFF. The DNA for the CDR3 is TGCGCCAGCAGTTTAGCGGGAGTGCTGTACAATGAGCAGTTCTTC.

The chain uses TRBV15 and TRBJ1-4, with a tentative D call TRBD1 (6 bases). The V end was cut by 2 bases, the J end by 0 bases, with 19 bases between. Germline CDR1 reads LNHNV; CDR2 reads YYDKDF (reference sequence). The length of the CDR3 is 19 residues. The CDR3 bases are TGTGCCACCAGCAGAATCAAAGGGACATTGATTGCAACTAATGAAAAACTGTTTTTT. This gives the protein CATSRIKGTLIATNEKLFF.

This sequence joins TRBV15 and TRBJ1-2; TRBD1 matches at 9 bases. This CDR3 comprises 16 residues. With V trimmed by 7 bases and J by 5 bases, 14 bases remained unmatched. CDR1 is LNHNV, CDR2 YYDKDF, per germline (reference sequence). Written as DNA, the CDR3 is TGTGCCACCACTCTAGACCGGGACAGGGAAAAATATGGCTACACCTTC. Residues: CATTLDRDREKYGYTF.

The chain carries TRBV25-1 and TRBJ2-4; D is perhaps TRBD2 (6 bases). Per germline, CDR1 MGHDK and CDR2 SYGVNS. V was clipped by 4 bases and J by 4 bases, with 11 bases between them. This CDR3 has 14 amino acids. In DNA, the CDR3 is TGTGCCAGCAGTGCCCTGGGAGGAAAAAACATTCAGTACTTC. This sequence encodes CASSALGGKNIQYF.

The rearrangement links TRBV5-1 to TRBJ2-1; D remains unclear. The length of the CDR3 is 15 residues. V lost 2 bases to trimming and J lost 1 base, with 10 bases between them. Germline CDR1 SGHRS, CDR2 YFSETQ. CDR3 sequence: CASSLSEPSYNEQFF. The CDR3 bases are TGCGCCAGCAGCTTATCAGAACCTTCCTACAATGAGCAGTTCTTC.

J is TRBJ2-2 and V is TRBV5-4, with D hard to call. The V end lost 0 bases, the J end lost 4 bases, and 4 bases lay between the germline ends. Germline assignment: CDR1 SGHNT and CDR2 YYREEE (reference sequence). The CDR3 consists of 13 residues. CDR3 residues: CASSLDLTGELFF. In DNA form, the CDR3 reads TGTGCCAGCAGCTTGGATCTCACCGGGGAGCTGTTTTTT.

For this clone: At one of its ends the junction is not consistent with the germline gene, which may arise from a read error. V gene TRBV2 combines with J gene TRBJ2-7, with 7 nucleotides matching TRBD1. The CDR3 runs to 13 residues. From germline, CDR1 is SNHLY and CDR2 FYNNEI. The CDR3 spells CASLGQVGYGQYF. The DNA of the CDR3 is TGTGCCAGCCTCGGACAGGTGGGCTACGGGCAGTACTTC.

The rearrangement uses TRBV6-1 and TRBJ1-3; tentatively, D is TRBD1 (5 bases). Germline V gene sequence: CDR1 MNHNS, CDR2 SASEGT. The CDR3 has 13 residues. The V end was cut by 5 bases, the J end by 6 bases, with 11 bases between. The CDR3 reads CASSTGPLNTIYF. The CDR3 region has the DNA TGTGCCAGCAGTACAGGCCCGTTAAACACCATATATTTT.

The rearrangement uses TRBV14 and TRBJ2-2; TRBD2 agrees at 14 bases. Germline V lookup: CDR1 SGHDN, CDR2 FVKESK. The CDR3 is 16 amino acids. Trimming at V came to 4 bases and at J to 7 bases, leaving 5 bases not matched to a gene. The CDR3: CASSPRLAGGIGELFF. The CDR3 nucleotides read TGTGCCAGCAGCCCCCGACTAGCGGGAGGGATCGGGGAGCTGTTTTTT.

Here the CDR3 reads CASSQAGGTYEQYF. Here the CDR3 DNA reads TGCGCCAGCAGCCAAGCGGGAGGGACCTACGAGCAGTACTTC. This chain connects TRBV4-1 to TRBJ2-7; 8 bases fit TRBD2. CDR1 and CDR2 from the germline V gene are MGHRA and YSYEKL. The CDR3 has 14 amino acids. J gave up 2 bases and V 1 base, and 1 base lay outside the gene matches.

The chain links TRBV7-3 to TRBJ2-1, with D maybe TRBD2 (7 bases). CDR1 is SGHTA and CDR2 is FQGTGA in the germline V gene. V shed 4 bases and J shed 0 bases, with 16 bases lying between them. The length of the CDR3 is 17 residues. Here the CDR3 reads CASSSHLGGPSYNEQFF. In DNA form, the CDR3 reads TGTGCCAGCAGCTCCCACCTCGGGGGGCCCTCCTACAATGAGCAGTTCTTC.

The chain has TRBV5-4 and TRBJ2-3, with D unresolved. V dropped 0 bases and J dropped 2 bases, with 13 bases sitting between them. Germline assignment: CDR1 SGHNT and CDR2 YYREEE (reference sequence). There are 16 residues in the CDR3. CDR3 loop: CASSLGGATYTDTQYF. CDR3 nucleotide sequence: TGTGCCAGCAGCTTGGGAGGCGCTACCTACACAGATACGCAGTATTTT.

Here the CDR3 DNA reads TGTGCCAGTAGCATTGGGCCAGGTTTCAACTATGGCTACACCTTC. Translated: CASSIGPGFNYGYTF. The chain carries TRBV19 and TRBJ1-2, with D unresolved. The germline V gene has CDR1 LNHDA and CDR2 SQIVND (reference sequence). V lost 6 bases, J lost 2 bases, and 16 bases lay in between. The CDR3 sequence is 15 residues long.

The chain is built from TRBV6-5 and TRBJ1-5; perhaps TRBD1 as D (5 bases). This CDR3 is built from 13 residues. CDR1 is MNHEY, CDR2 SVGAGI, per germline. CDR3 sequence: CAASQGGNQPQHF. The CDR3 DNA reads as TGTGCAGCCTCTCAAGGGGGCAATCAGCCCCAGCATTTT.

V and J are TRBV7-9 and TRBJ1-1, with D possibly matching TRBD1 (6 bases). The ends were cut back, 4 bases at V and 5 bases at J, with 8 bases in the middle. The CDR3 is made up of 12 amino acids. Germline V gives CDR1 SEHNR, CDR2 FQNEAQ (reference sequence). The CDR3 region has the DNA TGTGCCAGCAGCTCCACAGGGACTGAAGCTTTCTTT. Protein sequence: CASSSTGTEAFF.

This chain joins TRBV18 and TRBJ2-4; the D gene is possibly TRBD1 (6 bases). The germline V gene encodes CDR1 KGHSH and CDR2 LQKENI. Between the trimmed V and J ends, which lost 3 bases and 8 bases, there was a span of 17 bases. CDR3 size: 15 residues. The CDR3 DNA follows: TGTGCCAGCTCACCTGCGTTACAGGGTGGGTACATTCAGTACTTC. Translating it yields CASSPALQGGYIQYF.

The chain couples TRBV7-3 to TRBJ2-2, with 8 bases matching TRBD2. Germline loops: CDR1 SGHTA, CDR2 FQGTGA. V shed 5 bases, J shed 7 bases, and the junction held 15 bases outside the gene matches. The CDR3 extends over 17 amino acids. Written as DNA, the CDR3 is TGTGCCAGCAGCCCAAGGCCGGGGGGGCCCCAGGGCGGGGAGCTGTTTTTT. Amino acid sequence: CASSPRPGGPQGGELFF.

This chain links TRBV4-1 with TRBJ2-1, with D possibly TRBD1 on 5 matching bases. The CDR3 extends over 12 amino acids. V lost 4 bases and J 7 bases, leaving 8 bases between the germline ends. Looked up from germline, CDR1 is MGHRA and CDR2 is YSYEKL. As DNA, the CDR3 is TGCGCCAGCAGCCGGAAGGGGAATGAGCAGTTCTTC. This translates into CASSRKGNEQFF.

The chain uses TRBV6-6 and TRBJ1-5; D is ambiguous. Germline V gene data show CDR1 as MNHNY and CDR2 as SVGAGI (reference sequence). This CDR3 is 13 amino acids long. Trimming removed 2 bases at V and 4 bases at J, with 6 bases between. CDR3 sequence (DNA): TGTGCCAGCAGTTACGGCGGGAATCAGCCCCAGCATTTT. Amino acid sequence: CASSYGGNQPQHF.

This chain connects TRBV10-3 to TRBJ1-1, with TRBD1 as a possible D gene (6 bases). The CDR3 runs to 13 residues. Germline CDR1 and CDR2: ENHRY and SYGVKD. The V and J ends lost 2 bases and 5 bases respectively, with 9 bases between them. CDR3 amino acids: CAISEKGVTEAFF. The CDR3 coding sequence is TGTGCCATCAGTGAGAAGGGGGTAACTGAAGCTTTCTTT.

The chain joins TRBV5-1 to TRBJ2-7; 7 bases fit TRBD1. With V trimmed by 4 bases and J by 6 bases, 13 bases remained unmatched. Germline-derived CDR1 and CDR2 are SGHRS and YFSETQ. The length of the CDR3 is 15 residues. The CDR3 protein is CASSHGQVPLSEQYF. CDR3 nucleotides: TGCGCCAGCAGCCATGGACAGGTTCCTCTGTCCGAGCAGTACTTC.

V and J are TRBV7-3 and TRBJ2-2; the match to TRBD1 covers 11 bases. CDR1 and CDR2 (germline): SGHTA, FQGTGA. Trimming cost V 4 bases and J 6 bases; bases outside gene matches: 7. This CDR3 region has 16 residues. The CDR3 loop reads CASSSGPGQGAGELFF. The CDR3 nucleotides are TGTGCCAGCAGCTCGGGTCCGGGACAGGGGGCCGGGGAGCTGTTTTTT. Full variable domain (outside the CDR3, taken from reference TRBV7-3 and TRBJ2-2): GAGVSQTPSNKVTEKGKYVELRCDPISGHTALYWYRQSLGQGPEFLIYFQGTGAADDSGLPNDRFFAVRPEGSVSTLKIQRTERGDSAVYLCASSSGPGQGAGELFFGEGSRLTVL.

The chain combines TRBV2 with TRBJ1-3; a weak D match, TRBD2 (5 bases). The last part of the DNA fits TRBJ2-2 better; the J call may be wrong. This CDR3 has 12 residues. Looked up from germline, CDR1 is SNHLY and CDR2 is FYNNEI. The DNA of the CDR3 is TGTGCCAGCAGGAGGGACACCGGGGAGCTGTTTTTT. Its translation: CASRRDTGELFF.